This TCR beta chain was captured by sequencing in a study of blood T cell repertoires in COVID-19. V gave up 4 bases and J gave up 2 bases, with 6 bases separating them. In germline, CDR1 is SGDLS, CDR2 YYNGEE. CDR3 length equals 12 residues. Sequencing was performed with immunoSEQ multiplex PCR; in TCRdb, only in-frame clones are kept and a portion is missing. This sample yields about 150,000 clones, of which approximately 83% are seen a single time; roughly 5.6% belongs to the top ten. The receptor was derived from a man aged 65-85 years who had been exposed to COVID-19. Specimen: PBMCs or T cells enriched from blood (not recorded which). The chain joins TRBV9 to TRBJ1-2; D ambiguous. The CDR3 DNA sequence: TGTGCCAGCAGCACGGGGAACTATGGCTACACCTTC. Protein sequence: CASSTGNYGYTF.